The 18 T cell receptor beta chains given below trace back to one sample, sequenced in a study of identical twins. Using its own MiXCR run on the 5' RACE reads, TCRdb lists one record per CDR3 protein. The sample comprises around 250,000 distinct CDR3 sequences, about 12% of which are singletons, and 4% to 5% rests with the top ten. These data were also reused for a study on yellow fever vaccine responses in identical twins.

What was sequenced was memory (CD45RO+) T cells sorted from blood. The receptors derive from a woman in her late teens or twenties in good health.

This chain links TRBV5-1 with TRBJ1-6, with unresolved D. V was clipped by 0 bases and J by 0 bases, with 7 bases between them. Germline V gives CDR1 SGHRS, CDR2 YFSETQ. CDR3 length equals 16 residues. The CDR3 coding sequence is TGCGCCAGCAGCTTGGGACTGAGCTCCTATAATTCACCCCTCCACTTT. Amino acid sequence: CASSLGLSSYNSPLHF.

This chain uses TRBV29-1 with TRBJ2-3, with D perhaps TRBD1 (5 bases). Trimming took off 3 bases at V and 6 bases at J, with 28 bases between the two ends. Germline V CDR1 and CDR2: SQVTM, ANQGSEA. The CDR3 contains 18 residues. CDR3 bases: TGCAGCGTTGAGGGGCCAAGGACAAAGCTTTTCGATTCGGATACGCAGTATTTT. Its protein is CSVEGPRTKLFDSDTQYF.

This clonotype was seen only a few times. J is TRBJ2-1 and V is TRBV29-1, with 8 bases fitting TRBD2. CDR1 and CDR2 (germline): SQVTM, ANQGSEA. This CDR3 has 16 residues. After removal of 5 bases from V and 3 bases from J, the junction contained 12 bases not matched to a gene. Here the CDR3 reads CSVHSSREGYYNEQFF. The CDR3, as DNA: TGCAGCGTTCACTCGAGCCGGGAGGGTTACTACAATGAGCAGTTCTTC.

This clonotype was seen more than once but under ten times. Relative to the germline gene, one junction end is altered; a read error may explain this. The genes are TRBV20-1 and TRBJ2-2; 7 nucleotides match TRBD2. The CDR3 extends over 17 amino acids. Looked up from germline, CDR1 is DFQATT and CDR2 is SNEGSKA (reference sequence). For the CDR3, the DNA is TGCTGTGCTAGAGATGCGGCTAGCGGAACGAACACCGGGGAGCTGTTTTTT. This translates into CCARDAASGTNTGELFF.

This clonotype was seen only a few times. The chain has TRBV5-4 and TRBJ2-1; TRBD2 matches at 8 bases. The CDR3 has 14 amino acids. The junction had 5 bases not matched to a gene; V was cut back by 3 bases and J by 6 bases. The germline V gene encodes CDR1 SGHNT and CDR2 YYREEE (reference sequence). The CDR3 sequence: CASSSGLGFNEQFF. The CDR3 DNA sequence: TGTGCCAGCAGCTCGGGACTAGGGTTCAATGAGCAGTTCTTC.

This clonotype was detected only a few times. J is TRBJ2-4 and V is TRBV30, with TRBD1 identical over 9 bases. V lost 4 bases to trimming and J lost 7 bases; unmatched junction nucleotides: 8. Germline CDR1 reads GTSNPN; CDR2 reads SVGIG (reference sequence). This CDR3 comprises 14 residues. As DNA, the CDR3 is TGTGCCTGGACCTATTCAGGGACAGGGAACATTCAGTACTTC. It translates to CAWTYSGTGNIQYF.

This clonotype was counted many times. V is TRBV11-2 and J is TRBJ2-5; TRBD2 matches at 13 bases. The germline CDR1 and CDR2 sequences are SGHAT and FQNNGV. J was trimmed by 5 bases and V by 3 bases; bases with no gene match: 0. The CDR3 is made up of 14 amino acids. The CDR3 nucleotides are TGTGCCAGCAGCTTGACTAGCGGGGGGGAGACCCAGTACTTC. Translating it yields CASSLTSGGETQYF.

This sequence joins TRBV20-1 and TRBJ2-7; D is ambiguous. The V end lost 2 bases, the J end lost 4 bases, and 12 bases lay between the germline ends. CDR1 is DFQATT, CDR2 SNEGSKA, per germline (reference sequence). CDR3 length: 13 amino acids. The chain's CDR3 is CSARRGLGYEQYF. CDR3 nucleotides: TGCAGTGCTAGAAGAGGTTTGGGGTACGAGCAGTACTTC.

This clonotype occurred a few times. The genes are TRBV7-2 and TRBJ2-1; possible D gene TRBD2, 5 bases. Germline V gene lookup returns CDR1 SGHTA and CDR2 FQGNSA. The ends were cut back, 1 base at V and 15 bases at J, with 16 bases in the middle. This CDR3 is built from 13 residues. CDR3 residues: CASSLEQYEGWFF. The CDR3 DNA reads as TGTGCCAGCAGCTTAGAACAGTATGAGGGTTGGTTCTTC.

The rearrangement links TRBV29-1 to TRBJ2-5; D ambiguous. The CDR3 is 11 residues long. The germline V gene encodes CDR1 SQVTM and CDR2 ANQGSEA. The V end was cut by 8 bases, the J end by 5 bases, with 12 bases between. The CDR3 nucleotides read TGCAGCCTAGGGCTGGGGGAGACCCAGTACTTC. It codes for CSLGLGETQYF. Drawing the rest from reference TRBV29-1 and TRBJ2-5, the complete variable domain is SAVISQKPSRDICQRGTSLTIQCQVDSQVTMMFWYRQQPGQSLTLIATANQGSEATYESGFVIDKFPISRPNLTFSTLTVSNMSPEDSSIYLCSLGLGETQYFGPGTRLLVL.

This clonotype was recorded a few times. The chain is built from TRBV3-1 and TRBJ2-3; 10 bases match TRBD2. J lost 4 bases, V lost 1 base, and 2 bases had no gene match. The CDR3 covers 15 residues. The V gene's germline CDR1 is LGHDT and CDR2 YNNKEL (reference sequence). DNA for the CDR3: TGTGCCAGCAGCCAAGTCAGCGGGGGGGCAGATACGCAGTATTTT. Amino acid sequence: CASSQVSGGADTQYF.

Ten or more counts support this clonotype. The chain recombines TRBV11-2 with TRBJ2-7; D not certain. Germline V CDR1 and CDR2: SGHAT, FQNNGV. The CDR3 is 14 amino acids. V lost 1 base and J lost 1, with 8 bases in between. CDR3 residues: CASSLAILSYEQYF. In DNA, the CDR3 is TGTGCCAGCAGCTTAGCTATTTTGTCCTACGAGCAGTACTTC.

This clonotype was counted between two and nine times. The DNA of the CDR3 is TGTGCCAGCAGCCGCAGACAGGGAAAGAACACTGAAGCTTTCTTT. Protein sequence: CASSRRQGKNTEAFF. The rearrangement links TRBV12-3 or TRBV12-4 to TRBJ1-1, with TRBD1 identical over 7 bases. The V gene end was trimmed by 6 bases and the J gene end by 1 base; junction bases not matched to a gene: 8. The CDR3 has 15 residues.

Of note for this clonotype: The junction does not match germline at one end; this may be a read error. Here the CDR3 reads CASIQDLGLAVHNEQFF. CDR3 coding DNA: TGTGCCAGCATCCAAGATTTAGGACTAGCGGTTCACAATGAGCAGTTCTTC. The V call is TRBV14, the J call TRBJ2-1; 10 bases match TRBD2. Looked up from germline, CDR1 is SGHDN and CDR2 is FVKESK. The CDR3 has 17 amino acids.

This clonotype was recorded many times. This rearrangement joins TRBV10-3 to TRBJ2-1; TRBD2 agrees at 7 bases. The V gene end was trimmed by 6 bases and the J gene end by 5 bases; junction bases not matched to a gene: 7. From germline, CDR1 is ENHRY and CDR2 SYGVKD. The CDR3 loop spans 14 amino acids. The CDR3 region has the DNA TGTGCCATCAGAGCCGGGGCGGGAGACAATGAGCAGTTCTTC. It codes for CAIRAGAGDNEQFF.

This clonotype was detected many times. The chain recombines TRBV3-1 with TRBJ2-3; D ambiguous. V was trimmed by 0 bases and J by 3 bases, leaving 10 bases between them. This CDR3 comprises 15 residues. Germline CDR1 reads LGHDT; CDR2 reads YNNKEL (reference sequence). The CDR3: CASSQEVGVTDTQYF. For the CDR3, the DNA is TGTGCCAGCAGCCAAGAGGTTGGGGTGACAGATACGCAGTATTTT.

The rearrangement joins TRBV15 to TRBJ1-5; D not resolved. The CDR3 is 23 residues long. Germline lookup yields CDR1 LNHNV and CDR2 YYDKDF (reference sequence). Trimming shortened V by 0 bases and J by 1 base, and 31 bases separated the two germline ends. CDR3 sequence reads: CATSRDRVSISGSPARSNQPQHF. The CDR3 nucleotides read TGTGCCACCAGCAGAGATCGGGTCTCCATATCGGGCTCCCCGGCAAGGAGCAATCAGCCCCAGCATTTT.

At least ten counts were recorded for this clonotype. This chain uses TRBV12-3 or TRBV12-4 with TRBJ2-1, with 7 bases identical to TRBD2. The CDR3 covers 15 residues. V shed 3 bases and J 7 bases; nucleotides not matched to a gene: 9. The CDR3 nucleotides are TGTGCCAGCAGTTTGGGGGACTACTTCTGGAATGAGCAGTTCTTC. It specifies CASSLGDYFWNEQFF.